These 11 T cell receptor beta chains came from one sample sequenced in a study of OX40 agonist ivuxolimab in advanced cancers. TCRdb keeps only in-frame clones here, not all; method: immunoSEQ multiplex PCR. The sample lists about 58,000 clones; roughly 88% were seen once. The specimen was CD4+ or CD8+ T cells sorted from blood, collected in a trial of the OX40 agonist ivuxolimab. Every receptor here comes from an adult with an advanced solid tumor such as melanoma, head and neck, liver or kidney cancer.

This chain joins TRBV5-5 and TRBJ2-6; D gene ambiguous. With 1 base removed from V and 0 bases from J, the gap between germline ends came to 2 bases. In germline, CDR1 is SGHKS, CDR2 YYEKEE (reference sequence). The CDR3 length is 14 residues. As DNA, the CDR3 is TGTGCCAGCAGCTTGTCCTCTGGGGCCAACGTCCTGACTTTC. Its protein product is CASSLSSGANVLTF.

The CDR3 DNA sequence: TGTGCCAGTAGTATAGGGTTAGCGGCCGGCCGGGAGACCCAGTACTTC. Protein product: CASSIGLAAGRETQYF. This rearrangement joins TRBV19 to TRBJ2-5; tentative D call: TRBD2 (6 bases). The V gene's germline CDR1 is LNHDA and CDR2 SQIVND (reference sequence). Trimming shortened V by 1 base and J by 5 bases, and 17 bases separated the two germline ends. The CDR3 length is 16 residues.

This clone was recorded only once. This sequence joins TRBV6-6 and TRBJ2-7; 10 nucleotides line up with TRBD2. J was trimmed by 4 bases and V by 3 bases; bases with no gene match: 3. Looked up from germline, CDR1 is MNHNY and CDR2 is SVGAGI (reference sequence). The CDR3 length is 14 residues. The CDR3 protein is CASSYLAGAYEQYF. The DNA for the CDR3 is TGTGCCAGCAGTTATCTAGCGGGAGCATACGAGCAGTACTTC.

V and J are TRBV19 and TRBJ2-1; TRBD2 matches at 9 bases. Looked up from germline, CDR1 is LNHDA and CDR2 is SQIVND (reference sequence). The junction had 2 bases not matched to a gene; V was cut back by 0 bases and J by 2 bases. CDR3 length equals 16 residues. CDR3 loop: CASSIEASGTYNEQFF. The DNA of the CDR3 is TGTGCCAGTAGTATAGAGGCTAGCGGGACCTACAATGAGCAGTTCTTC.

The rearrangement uses TRBV28 and TRBJ1-5; maybe TRBD1 (5 bases). CDR1 is MDHEN, CDR2 SYDVKM, per germline. The CDR3 runs to 12 residues. V gave up 7 bases and J gave up 2 bases, with 6 bases separating them. This chain's CDR3 is CASIGGNQPQHF. The CDR3 bases are TGTGCCAGCATAGGGGGCAATCAGCCCCAGCATTTT.

The rearrangement joins TRBV30 to TRBJ1-5; D is perhaps TRBD1 (6 bases). From germline, CDR1 is GTSNPN and CDR2 SVGIG (reference sequence). The V and J ends lost 4 bases and 3 bases respectively, with 16 bases between them. This CDR3 spans 15 amino acids. The CDR3 is CAWNPRRGYNQPQHF. In DNA form, the CDR3 reads TGTGCCTGGAACCCAAGAAGGGGGTACAATCAGCCCCAGCATTTT. The entire variable domain, with the rest obtained from reference TRBV30 and TRBJ1-5, is as follows: SQTIHQWPATLVQPVGSPLSLECTVEGTSNPNLYWYRQAAGRGLQLLFYSVGIGQISSEVPQNLSASRPQDRQFILSSKKLLLSDSGFYLCAWNPRRGYNQPQHFGDGTRLSIL.

This chain joins TRBV4-1 and TRBJ1-5; the D is unclear. The CDR3 sequence is 15 residues long. CDR1 and CDR2 from the germline V gene are MGHRA and YSYEKL. V was trimmed by 0 bases and J by 2 bases, leaving 8 bases between them. In nucleotides, the CDR3 is TGCGCCAGCAGCCAAGATTGGGGTGGCAATCAGCCCCAGCATTTT. As protein: CASSQDWGGNQPQHF.

This sequence joins TRBV5-4 and TRBJ1-3, with D possibly being TRBD1 (5 bases). This CDR3 is built from 15 residues. Germline assignment: CDR1 SGHNT and CDR2 YYREEE (reference sequence). Trimming stripped 5 bases from V and 4 bases from J, with 16 bases between. CDR3 sequence: CASSRPGGSGNTIYF. Written as DNA, the CDR3 is TGTGCCAGCAGTCGACCCGGGGGGTCCGGAAACACCATATATTTT.

The rearrangement uses TRBV9 and TRBJ2-5; D perhaps matches TRBD1 (6 bases). Between the trimmed V and J ends, which lost 0 bases and 4 bases, there was a span of 16 bases. This CDR3 comprises 16 residues. Germline assignment: CDR1 SGDLS and CDR2 YYNGEE. CDR3 in DNA: TGTGCCAGCAGCGTAGATGGGGGCCAGTGGGGAGAGACCCAGTACTTC. Encoded protein: CASSVDGGQWGETQYF.

The chain combines TRBV27 with TRBJ2-3; 7 nucleotides line up with TRBD2. The CDR3 sequence is 15 residues long. The V gene end was trimmed by 7 bases and the J gene end by 1 base; junction bases not matched to a gene: 8. Germline V lookup: CDR1 MNHEY, CDR2 SMNVEV (reference sequence). The CDR3 nucleotides are TGTGCCAGCATGCCCCGGGGGGTTGGCACAGATACGCAGTATTTT. This gives the protein CASMPRGVGTDTQYF.

Only one count was recorded for this clone. The gene calls are TRBV10-3 and TRBJ2-2; a weak D match, TRBD2 (5 bases). The ends were cut back, 6 bases at V and 2 bases at J, with 13 bases in the middle. The CDR3 spans 15 residues. Per the germline V gene, CDR1 is ENHRY and CDR2 is SYGVKD. The CDR3 here is CAIRSRDDNTGELFF. The CDR3 DNA reads as TGTGCCATCAGGAGCCGGGATGACAACACCGGGGAGCTGTTTTTT.